The rows below give T cell receptor beta chains drawn from one sample of a study of blood T cell repertoires in COVID-19. Here immunoSEQ multiplex PCR was the method, and the copy in TCRdb shows in-frame clones only, minus some. The table includes 110,000 to 150,000 clones, 65% to 85% detected once. Sequenced material: peripheral blood. The receptors shown here come from a woman aged 45-60 years with acute or convalescent COVID-19. The CDR3 runs from the conserved cysteine through the conserved F or W. Each record gives: D gene, CDR3 length, V gene, J gene, clone size, CDR3 DNA, CDR3 protein. D genes are given only for firm matches. The size field is filled for only some rows; it gives once, few, many or a size class.

-	13	TRBV12-3/TRBV12-4	TRBJ2-2	-	TGTGCCAGCACAGACACGAACACCGGGGAGCTGTTTTTT	CASTDTNTGELFF
-	13	TRBV7-2	TRBJ2-5	-	TGTGCCAGCAGCTTGCCAGGGGCGGAGACCCAGTACTTC	CASSLPGAETQYF
-	15	TRBV11-2	TRBJ2-7	-	TGTGCCAGCAGCTTAGATCGAGCAGGGCCCTACGAGCAGTACTTC	CASSLDRAGPYEQYF
-	14	TRBV7-2	TRBJ1-1	once	TGTGCCAGCAGTCCAGGGTGGACGAACACTGAAGCTTTCTTT	CASSPGWTNTEAFF
TRBD2	14	TRBV9	TRBJ2-1	-	TGTGCCAGCAGCGGGGGACTAGCGAACAATGAGCAGTTCTTC	CASSGGLANNEQFF
-	15	TRBV9	TRBJ1-1	-	TGTGCCAGCAGCCCTTCCCTCGTAGACAGTCGCGGAGCTTTCTTT	CASSPSLVDSRGAFF
-	12	TRBV21-1	TRBJ1-5	few	TGTGCCAGCAGCCCGAGAAATCAGCCCCAGCATTTT	CASSPRNQPQHF
-	13	TRBV7-2	TRBJ1-1	once	TGTGCCGAGACTTGGACTCCTGGGACTGAAGCTTTCTTT	CAETWTPGTEAFF
TRBD1	16	TRBV2	TRBJ1-5	-	TGTGCCAGCAGTGGGAGAAGGACAGGGGTCAATCAGCCCCAGCATTTT	CASSGRRTGVNQPQHF
-	16	TRBV5-1	TRBJ1-3	-	TGCGCCAGCAGCTTGGAGTCCGGGGGGAATGGAAACACCATATATTTT	CASSLESGGNGNTIYF
-	12	TRBV12-3/TRBV12-4	TRBJ1-2	-	TGTGCCAGCACTTTAGGGGACTCCCGGAACACCTTC	CASTLGDSRNTF
-	15	TRBV6-6	TRBJ1-4	once	TGTGCCAGCAGTTACACGGGTTCACTTAGTGAAAAACTGTTTTTT	CASSYTGSLSEKLFF
-	12	TRBV12-3/TRBV12-4	TRBJ2-7	once	TGTGCCAGCAGTTTTGGTGTCTGGGACACCCTCTTC	CASSFGVWDTLF
-	14	TRBV11-2	TRBJ1-2	-	TGTGCCAGCAGCCCCGGACAGTTAAACTATGGCTACACCTTC	CASSPGQLNYGYTF
TRBD1	11	TRBV29-1	TRBJ1-4	-	TGCAGCGTTGTCAGGGGGCGAAAACTGTTTTTT	CSVVRGRKLFF
-	16	TRBV10-3	TRBJ2-1	-	TGTGCCATCAGTGAGTTGGGTGGCGGGGGCTCGAATGAGCAGTTCTTC	CAISELGGGGSNEQFF
-	11	TRBV20-1	TRBJ2-1	once	TGCAGTGCTCATGACTGGAATGAGCAGTTCTTC	CSAHDWNEQFF
TRBD1	16	TRBV27	TRBJ1-2	-	TGTGCCAGCAGGGCGGGGGCCGGGACAGGGGGTAAGGGCTACACCTTC	CASRAGAGTGGKGYTF
-	17	TRBV19	TRBJ2-3	-	TGTGCCTCTGGGAAGGCGGGGGCTTCACTCCACACAGATACGCAGTATTTT	CASGKAGASLHTDTQYF
-	15	TRBV28	TRBJ1-2	-	TGTGCCAGCAGTTCCCCCCACAGGGATAACTATGGCTACACCTTC	CASSSPHRDNYGYTF
-	14	TRBV28	TRBJ2-6	-	TGTGCCAGCAGACCCAGGTCTGGGGCCAACGTCCTGACTTTC	CASRPRSGANVLTF
-	15	TRBV4-2	TRBJ1-2	-	TGTGCCAGCAGCCAAGATTGGACAACGAGCTATGGCTACACCTTC	CASSQDWTTSYGYTF
-	13	TRBV7-2	TRBJ1-6	-	TGTGCCAGCAGCGGGGAGGATCGAGGACCCCTCCACTTT	CASSGEDRGPLHF